Listed here is a single T cell receptor beta chain. Its antigen is unknown. Nothing much larger sits one base from this clone, and base qualities are not available. This record belongs to a study of cytomegalovirus exposure and HLA in healthy donors (dated by TCRdb to the late 2010s). Some background on the complete study: An earlier analysis of several hundred of the donors reported 250 to 300 Gb of sequence data and 100 million to 140 million unique TCR beta sequences from roughly 200 million T cells. Approximately 300 gigabases of sequencing data and approximately 93 million unique TCR sequences were included in an early release covering roughly 600 HLA-typed donors. Among the roughly 430 genotyped donors, approximately 77% belonged to the genetic ancestry cluster associated with self-reported Caucasian donors. The study aimed to test whether cataloging public T cell receptors could reveal signatures of past pathogen exposure. The study used immunosequencing to profile the T cell repertoires of more than 650 subjects and linked those repertoires to cytomegalovirus serostatus. In addition to the first cohort of roughly 700 subjects, a separate validation cohort of around 110 different subjects was used. The study combined high-throughput TCR immunosequencing, statistical association of individual TCRs with disease status, and machine learning to predict cytomegalovirus infection status. In a later analysis, previously published TCR beta repertoires from fewer than 750 donors were re-analyzed and high-resolution HLA genotyping was added so that TCR occurrence patterns could be studied. Rather than using new phenotypic data, the later analysis identified candidate immune exposures from TCR beta sequences and from how often those sequences occurred across donors. To decide whether each TCR beta V gene segment behaved as functional or pseudogenic, an earlier analysis of several hundred of the donors relied on high-throughput TCR beta sequencing. Donor age, sex, ethnicity and CMV serostatus were compiled alongside the repertoire data. A later genetic analysis took genome-wide SNP genotypes for about three fifths of the 666 donors and used that subset as a discovery cohort. Every discovery cohort repertoire had been produced on one sequencing platform. HLA typing included class I and class II loci at four-digit resolution. The number of typed donors differed by locus: about 620-640 for A, B, C, DRB1 and DQB1; 500 to 550 for DQA1; some 590 for DPA1; and roughly 450 for DPB1. Several DR-DQ haplotypes were handled as single units for association and clustering because linkage in the cohort was strong. Across approximately 400 genotyped donors of the cohort, an average of 235,054 unique TCR beta nucleotide sequences per donor were sequenced, and roughly 17% of those sequences were non-productive. The investigation overall reported the following: In both the original and validation cohorts, the classifier was reported to diagnose cytomegalovirus status with high specificity and sensitivity. According to a later analysis, TCR association rates differed among HLA loci, with DRB1 alleles showing the most associated TCRs and HLA-C alleles showing the fewest. In a later analysis, several top co-occurrence clusters were reported to appear linked to parvovirus B19, influenza, CMV and Epstein-Barr virus. A cluster of highly shared sequence variants was judged likely to represent a technical artifact of the sequencing pipeline. In a later analysis, HLA-associated TCR beta chains were found to be more clonally expanded and to have lower generation probabilities than equally common non-associated chains. In an earlier analysis of several hundred of the donors, most TCR beta V segments were observed in productive rearrangements about 87% or about 30% of the time, broadly matching IMGT annotations. Compared with the approximately 670-donor mean, donors in an Asian-associated ancestry cluster had fewer N-insertions in productive TCRs, according to a later genetic analysis. In this cohort, only TCR beta chains were sequenced, and detectable features were limited by the absence of alpha or paired-chain data. An association between a missense DCLRE1C variant and V-gene and J-gene trimming of TCR beta chains was found in a later genetic analysis and replicated in an independent cohort. At a false discovery rate of 0.05, a later analysis linked fewer than 20,000 TCR beta sequences to specific HLA alleles. CMV serostatus was the only immune exposure information available for the cohort. In vitro tests confirmed that a few of the cytomegalovirus-associated TCR beta chains recognize cytomegalovirus antigens. It was suggested by the authors that the approach could potentially be generalized to other disease states and immunological phenotypes. Correlated functional status among segregating V segments might be attributable to linkage disequilibrium, but an unknown experimental factor could not be ruled out. Most CMV-associated TCR beta chains appeared to be HLA-restricted in a later analysis, and the HLA associations seemed to be driven largely by CMV exposure. Because HLA typing was missing for some donors at each locus, association tests included only the typed subset. The presence/absence analyses assumed that sequencing depth was roughly uniform across donors, and that assumption may not be true. When HLA alleles, especially DR and DQ, strongly co-occurred, TCR associations were difficult to assign to individual alleles. Because counts were too low, around 18 rarely observed V segments, including chromosome 9 orphons, were left out of the earlier analysis of about 620 of the donors. A further reported finding was that TCR beta sequences accurately predicted the HLA-A and HLA-B alleles for most subjects in the first cohort. Most TCR sequences were seen in very few donors, while some public TCRs were found in many individuals. The study gave a list of roughly 150 TCR beta chains associated with cytomegalovirus.

The cohort consisted of fewer than 700 healthy bone marrow donors. At the time of sampling, all cohort members were nominally healthy, though unrecorded immune exposures were likely present. The donor tested CMV seropositive, placing the donor among the 250 to 350 seropositive members of the cohort. Each donor provided a peripheral blood sample, and peripheral blood mononuclear cells were used for TCR beta sequencing. The Qiagen DNeasy Blood Extraction Kit was used to extract genomic DNA from the blood cell samples. Library method: the immunoSEQ multiplex PCR assay. For the multiplex PCR, a mixture combining 60 forward primers for TCR Vbeta segments and 13 reverse primers for TCR Jbeta segments was used. The CDR3 region of rearranged TCR beta genes was amplified from genomic DNA by a multiplex PCR assay. On the Illumina HiSeq System, the amplified TCR beta libraries were sequenced as 87-base-pair reads. The original pipeline was this. In a later analysis, 70 million to 95 million unique TCR beta chains were counted across the 500 to 850 repertoires, and roughly 9.9 million of these chains were shared by at least two donors. To remove PCR and sequencing errors, raw reads were error-corrected and collapsed into unique sequences using a nearest-neighbor algorithm that merged closely related sequences. To assign V, D and J gene segments, CDR3 sequences were aligned to IMGT reference sequences. Each retained sequence needed at least a six-nucleotide match to both a V gene segment and a J gene segment. Rearrangements were classified as productive when the CDR3 lacked stop codons and remained in frame with V and J, and all other rearrangements were classified as non-productive. Following IMGT convention, CDR3 was defined as the stretch from the second conserved V-encoded cysteine to the conserved J-encoded phenylalanine. In an earlier analysis of roughly 580 of the donors, sequences lacking an unambiguous match to a single V gene segment were excluded. In an earlier analysis of approximately 590 of the donors, V segments were called functional above 56.7% productive rearrangements and were called segregating when the between-donor standard deviation exceeded 5%. A statistical classification framework was built to diagnose cytomegalovirus status from the catalog of TCR beta chain sequences. In a later analysis, V and J genes were assigned by comparing TCR nucleotide sequences against IMGT/GENE-DB human TR gene sequences. Using the TCRdist pipeline, a later analysis assigned CDR3 sequences along with most-parsimonious VDJ recombination scenarios. In a later analysis, each TCR beta chain was defined by its CDR3 amino acid sequence together with its V-gene family, and reads lacking a unique V-gene family were excluded. In a later analysis, 450 to 600 highly shared, low-generation-probability nucleotide sequences were removed to address suspected cross-contamination and a sequencing artifact. In a later analysis, a clonal expansion index was calculated for each public chain from normalized within-repertoire ranks of inferred template counts. Generation probabilities in a later analysis came from a VDJ recombination model fitted to out-of-frame rearrangements, and those results were checked against IGoR. In a later analysis, hypergeometric tests were used to score TCR-TCR, TCR-HLA and TCR-CMV co-occurrence, with a repertoire-size bias correction applied to TCR pairs. In a later analysis, false discovery rates were estimated by permuting HLA or CMV assignments 20 times. In a later analysis, co-occurring TCRs were grouped using DBSCAN, and TCRdist sequence similarity was added for clustering within HLA-allele-positive subsets. Co-occurrence clustering excluded repertoires with fewer than 30,000 or more than 120,000 public chains, plus five with anomalous nucleotide sharing. TCRdb stores this immuneACCESS table with in-frame sequences only. Part of the clones is absent; in the studies checked, under half of the shortfall reflects unresolved V genes, and no reason is known for the rest. Clone size and the V and J calls come from that table; the DNA yielded D and trimming. This sample lists about 61,000 clones; around 90% were detected once. The top ten clonotypes cover approximately 1.5% of the sample.

This sequence was found in a man younger than 40 in good health and CMV-seropositive. What was sequenced was PBMCs.

The CDR3 protein sequence reads: CASSSLGQGVSPLHF. In nucleotides, the sequence is TGTGCCAGCAGTTCCCTGGGACAGGGAGTCTCACCCCTCCACTTT. The rearranged chain carries TRBV6-5 and TRBJ1-6, with TRBD1 matching 9 junction bases. V trim: 4 bases; J trim: 10 bases; unmatched bases: 8. CDR1 and CDR2 are drawn from the germline V gene: MNHEY, SVGAGI. Counted from cysteine to phenylalanine, this CDR3 has 15 amino acids. Just CDR3 DNA is preserved here, 45 bases in frame from base 1.